The 10 T cell receptor beta chains below come from one sample, sequenced in a study of beta chain features in type 1 diabetes. Expressed TCRB transcripts were sequenced because the entire RNA isolate underwent reverse transcription. Sequencing was performed with immunoSEQ multiplex PCR; in TCRdb, only in-frame clones are kept and a portion is missing. The sample gives roughly 350,000 clones, 11% of which show up once; just over 0.015% is in the top ten. Sequencing was carried out using naive CD4+ T cells from blood. These TCRs come from a woman in her twenties or thirties in good health.

The rearrangement joins TRBV7-3 to TRBJ2-1; 14 bases fit TRBD2. CDR1 is SGHTA and CDR2 is FQGTGA in the germline V gene. V shed 5 bases, J shed 6 bases, and the junction held 3 bases outside the gene matches. This CDR3 has 15 residues. CDR3 DNA: TGTGCCAGCAGCCGGGGACTAGCGGGAGCCAATGAGCAGTTCTTC. Amino acid sequence: CASSRGLAGANEQFF.

This clone was observed a handful of times. The gene calls are TRBV18 and TRBJ1-4; D gene ambiguous. Germline assignment: CDR1 KGHSH and CDR2 LQKENI. The V and J ends lost 3 bases and 7 bases respectively, with 12 bases between them. CDR3 length: 14 amino acids. CDR3 in DNA: TGTGCCAGCTCACCTTCGCTCGGGAGTGAAAAACTGTTTTTT. This translates into CASSPSLGSEKLFF. The full variable domain, rest sourced from reference TRBV18 and TRBJ1-4, is NAGVMQNPRHLVRRRGQEARLRCSPMKGHSHVYWYRQLPEEGLKFMVYLQKENIIDESGMPKERFSAEFPKEGPSILRIQQVVRGDSAAYFCASSPSLGSEKLFFGSGTQLSVL.

This clone has more than one count but fewer than ten. The gene calls are TRBV19 and TRBJ2-5, with 7 positions matching TRBD1. The germline V gene has CDR1 LNHDA and CDR2 SQIVND (reference sequence). This CDR3 spans 14 amino acids. V lost 6 bases, J lost 4 bases, and 8 bases stayed unmatched. The chain's CDR3 is CASRREGTVETQYF. CDR3 sequence (DNA): TGTGCCAGTAGGAGGGAAGGGACAGTAGAGACCCAGTACTTC. Based on the CDR3 plus reference TRBV19 and TRBJ2-5, the full variable domain is DGGITQSPKYLFRKEGQNVTLSCEQNLNHDAMYWYRQDPGQGLRLIYYSQIVNDFQKGDIAEGYSVSREKKESFPLTVTSAQKNPTAFYLCASRREGTVETQYFGPGTRLLVL.

This clone has more than one count but fewer than ten. The chain recombines TRBV7-8 with TRBJ2-1; the D is unclear. The CDR3 is 12 amino acids. V lost 2 bases to trimming and J lost 7 bases, with 6 bases between them. Germline V lookup: CDR1 SGHVS, CDR2 FQNEAQ. The CDR3 coding sequence is TGTGCCAGCAGCTTATCGCGGAATGAGCAGTTCTTC. Translated: CASSLSRNEQFF.

The V call is TRBV6-6, the J call TRBJ2-1, with 13 positions matching TRBD2. The ends lost 4 bases at V and 8 bases at J; junction bases unmatched: 5. The germline V gene has CDR1 MNHNY and CDR2 SVGAGI (reference sequence). The CDR3 is made up of 15 amino acids. The CDR3 DNA is TGTGCCAGCAGTTCCGGGACTAGCGGGATCGATGAGCAGTTCTTC. Protein sequence: CASSSGTSGIDEQFF.

This clone was observed a few times. The CDR3 sequence: CAFTVMAKNIQYF. The CDR3 DNA is TGTGCCTTTACAGTAATGGCCAAAAACATTCAGTACTTC. V is TRBV30 and J is TRBJ2-4; no clear D gene. The V and J ends lost 7 bases and 1 base respectively, with 11 bases between them. CDR3 length: 13 amino acids. Germline V lookup: CDR1 GTSNPN, CDR2 SVGIG (reference sequence).

This clone was counted only a few times. The rearrangement joins TRBV5-1 to TRBJ2-1, with 7 bases that match TRBD1. J gave up 7 bases and V 2 bases, and 6 bases lay outside the gene matches. This CDR3 comprises 14 residues. The germline V gene has CDR1 SGHRS and CDR2 YFSETQ. The CDR3 loop is CASSFQGVENEQFF. In DNA, the CDR3 is TGCGCCAGCAGCTTTCAGGGGGTTGAAAATGAGCAGTTCTTC.

This chain joins TRBV19 and TRBJ2-1, with D possibly being TRBD2 (5 bases). The CDR3 extends over 17 amino acids. Germline V gene data show CDR1 as LNHDA and CDR2 as SQIVND (reference sequence). Trimming left V 5 bases short and J 0 bases short, with 17 bases between. This chain's CDR3 is CASSGRGSRSSYNEQFF. As DNA, the CDR3 is TGTGCCAGTAGTGGAAGAGGGAGCCGGAGCTCCTACAATGAGCAGTTCTTC. The variable domain in full, completed from reference TRBV19 and TRBJ2-1, reads DGGITQSPKYLFRKEGQNVTLSCEQNLNHDAMYWYRQDPGQGLRLIYYSQIVNDFQKGDIAEGYSVSREKKESFPLTVTSAQKNPTAFYLCASSGRGSRSSYNEQFFGPGTRLTVL.

This clone came up a few times. The chain couples TRBV28 to TRBJ2-7; D unclear. The V gene's germline CDR1 is MDHEN and CDR2 SYDVKM. V gave up 6 bases and J gave up 3 bases, with 12 bases separating them. This CDR3 comprises 13 residues. The CDR3: CASRRIGFYEQYF. CDR3 in DNA: TGTGCCAGCAGGCGGATTGGATTCTACGAGCAGTACTTC.

The rearrangement links TRBV11-2 to TRBJ1-1, with 9 bases aligning to TRBD1. The CDR3 runs 15 residues. The V gene's germline CDR1 is SGHAT and CDR2 FQNNGV. V shed 5 bases and J 5 bases; nucleotides not matched to a gene: 9. The CDR3 protein is CASSRLRDRDTEAFF. As DNA, the CDR3 is TGTGCCAGCAGCCGCCTCCGGGACAGGGATACTGAAGCTTTCTTT.